This passage covers 6 T cell receptor beta chains from one sample sequenced in a study of monozygotic twins with cystic fibrosis. Produced via immunoSEQ multiplex PCR; TCRdb's table is partial and in-frame only. The sample lists approximately 23,000 clones, 85% to 90% occurring once. The sample taken for sequencing was blood. The receptors were sampled from a woman aged 25-40 years with cystic fibrosis.

This chain uses TRBV5-1 with TRBJ2-1; 7 nucleotides match TRBD2. CDR3 length equals 15 residues. The trim removed 4 bases at V and 0 bases at J, leaving 4 bases unmatched. Germline V gives CDR1 SGHRS, CDR2 YFSETQ. CDR3 region: CASSPGGSSYNEQFF. Here the CDR3 DNA reads TGCGCCAGCAGCCCCGGGGGGAGCTCCTACAATGAGCAGTTCTTC. Full variable domain (missing parts from reference TRBV5-1 and TRBJ2-1): KAGVTQTPRYLIKTRGQQVTLSCSPISGHRSVSWYQQTPGQGLQFLFEYFSETQRNKGNFPGRFSGRQFSNSRSEMNVSTLELGDSALYLCASSPGGSSYNEQFFGPGTRLTVL.

The chain has TRBV6-5 and TRBJ1-2; D is unclear. V lost 6 bases and J lost 8, with 13 bases in between. From germline, CDR1 is MNHEY and CDR2 SVGAGI. The CDR3 length is 12 residues. The CDR3 DNA reads as TGTGCCAGCAGGGGAATAGGATGGGGCTACACCTTC. It codes for CASRGIGWGYTF.

This chain links TRBV21-1 with TRBJ1-2. TRBV21-1 is labeled a pseudogene. This CDR3 region has 14 residues. Here the CDR3 DNA reads TGTGCCAGCAGATCCCGGGGCTTTAACTATGGCTACACCTTC. Encoded protein: CASRSRGFNYGYTF.

As regards this clone: The same CDR3 also results from other DNA sequences found in this sample. V is TRBV19 and J is TRBJ1-1; D not certain. This CDR3 has 13 amino acids. The germline V gene has CDR1 LNHDA and CDR2 SQIVND (reference sequence). V lost 3 bases, J lost 1 base, and 6 bases lay in between. The CDR3 DNA sequence: TGTGCCAGTAGTATCGGCACGAACACTGAAGCTTTCTTT. It translates to CASSIGTNTEAFF.

This clone was seen just once. The chain is built from TRBV7-6 and TRBJ1-2, with D unclear. The CDR3 extends over 15 amino acids. Per the germline V gene, CDR1 is SGHVS and CDR2 is FNYEAQ. V was trimmed by 2 bases and J by 0 bases, leaving 10 bases between them. The chain's CDR3 is CASSLTIRPNYGYTF. DNA of the CDR3: TGTGCCAGCAGCTTAACTATAAGACCTAACTATGGCTACACCTTC.

The chain has TRBV5-1 and TRBJ2-1; 10 positions agree with TRBD1. Germline CDR1 and CDR2: SGHRS and YFSETQ. The CDR3 has 17 residues. V lost 4 bases to trimming and J lost 3 bases; unmatched junction nucleotides: 10. CDR3 residues: CASSPRPGQGYYNEQFF. The CDR3 coding sequence is TGCGCCAGCAGCCCACGACCGGGACAGGGGTACTACAATGAGCAGTTCTTC.